These 4 T cell receptor beta chains were sequenced from one sample in a study of metastatic and nonmetastatic thyroid tumors. TCRdb re-processed the PCR reads through MiXCR. This repertoire shows 46,000 or so clones, roughly 15% found once; its top ten account for approximately 23%. Patients underwent thyroid surgery, and none had received any treatment before it. Sequences were obtained from blood. Receptor source: a female donor with papillary thyroid cancer or a benign thyroid nodule (not recorded which). Some clones in this sample may be carry-over from other donors' samples.

This clone was picked up many times. This chain connects TRBV14 to TRBJ2-1, with 7 nucleotides matching TRBD1. CDR1 is SGHDN and CDR2 is FVKESK in the germline V gene. The CDR3 length is 14 residues. Trimming cost V 1 base and J 7 bases; bases outside gene matches: 4. The DNA of the CDR3 is TGTGCCAGCAGCCAAGTGAACAGGGGTAATGAGCAGTTCTTC. Translated: CASSQVNRGNEQFF.

The chain has TRBV2 and TRBJ2-5, with no clear D. Germline assignment: CDR1 SNHLY and CDR2 FYNNEI. The CDR3 totals 11 residues. The ends were cut back, 6 bases at V and 1 base at J, with 3 bases in the middle. The CDR3: CASRLQETQYF. The DNA for the CDR3 is TGTGCCAGCAGACTCCAAGAGACCCAGTACTTC.

The chain is built from TRBV27 and TRBJ2-5, with D maybe TRBD1 (5 bases). Germline CDR1 and CDR2: MNHEY and SMNVEV (reference sequence). This CDR3 has 13 amino acids. V dropped 4 bases and J dropped 3 bases, with 9 bases sitting between them. The CDR3 loop reads CASSSTVKETQYF. CDR3 DNA: TGTGCCAGCAGTTCGACAGTTAAAGAGACCCAGTACTTC.

V and J are TRBV11-2 and TRBJ2-7; D unclear. The CDR3 runs to 15 residues. Germline CDR1 reads SGHAT; CDR2 reads FQNNGV. Trimming cost V 3 bases and J 5 bases, with 17 bases left between them. CDR3 sequence reads: CASSLDRPDVDEQYF. CDR3 sequence (DNA): TGTGCCAGCAGCTTGGACCGACCAGACGTCGACGAGCAGTACTTC.